The 11 T cell receptor beta chains listed next were all sequenced from one sample in a study of OX40 agonist ivuxolimab in advanced cancers. Sequencing was performed with immunoSEQ multiplex PCR; in TCRdb, only in-frame clones are kept and a portion is missing. Of 45,000 to 55,000 clones in the sample, 84% were seen once. The sequenced sample was CD4+ or CD8+ T cells sorted from blood, obtained in a trial of the OX40 agonist ivuxolimab. These receptors all come from an adult with an advanced solid tumor such as melanoma, head and neck, liver or kidney cancer.

The chain combines TRBV28 with TRBJ1-2, with 7 bases that match TRBD1. Germline CDR1 MDHEN, CDR2 SYDVKM. The CDR3 is 13 amino acids. The ends lost 6 bases at V and 4 bases at J; junction bases unmatched: 5. In DNA form, the CDR3 reads TGTGCCAGCAGGGGGGACAGAGGCTATGGCTACACCTTC. Amino acids: CASRGDRGYGYTF.

The chain combines TRBV6-5 with TRBJ2-7; the D gene could be TRBD1 or TRBD2 (5 bases each). Trimming left V 0 bases short and J 2 bases short, with 11 bases between. Germline values: CDR1 MNHEY, CDR2 SVGAGI. The CDR3 is 15 amino acids. CDR3 DNA: TGTGCCAGCAGTTACTCGAGTCAGGGAGCCTACGAGCAGTACTTC. Encoded protein: CASSYSSQGAYEQYF.

J is TRBJ2-1 and V is TRBV7-9, with a weak D call TRBD2 (5 bases). This CDR3 spans 13 amino acids. Trimming shortened V by 5 bases and J by 7 bases, and 12 bases separated the two germline ends. Germline values: CDR1 SEHNR, CDR2 FQNEAQ (reference sequence). CDR3 sequence (DNA): TGTGCCAGCAGCATCCCTGAGGGAAATGAGCAGTTCTTC. Its translation is CASSIPEGNEQFF.

This clone was detected once. V usage is TRBV5-1 and J usage is TRBJ2-3; D perhaps matches TRBD1 (6 bases). The V and J ends lost 0 bases and 0 bases respectively, with 11 bases between them. CDR1 is SGHRS, CDR2 YFSETQ, per germline. CDR3 size: 16 residues. The CDR3 loop reads CASSLGGGSSTDTQYF. The CDR3 region has the DNA TGCGCCAGCAGCTTGGGTGGGGGCTCTAGCACAGATACGCAGTATTTT.

The rearrangement uses TRBV28 and TRBJ2-7, with 10 nucleotides matching TRBD1. Trimming removed 4 bases from V and 1 base from J; junction bases left unmatched: 4. This CDR3 is 15 amino acids long. Germline V gene lookup returns CDR1 MDHEN and CDR2 SYDVKM. This CDR3 is CASSSPGQGSYEQYF. CDR3 coding DNA: TGTGCCAGCAGTTCTCCGGGACAGGGGTCCTACGAGCAGTACTTC.

The chain has TRBV6-1 and TRBJ1-2; D gene unclear. The CDR3 has 15 amino acids. In germline, CDR1 is MNHNS, CDR2 SASEGT. Trimming shortened V by 1 base and J by 2 bases, and 11 bases separated the two germline ends. CDR3 DNA sequence: TGTGCCAGCAGTGAAGACCCTAGAGGAAACTATGGCTACACCTTC. As protein: CASSEDPRGNYGYTF.

This clone was seen only once. The chain is built from TRBV7-2 and TRBJ2-7; the D gene is possibly TRBD2 (5 bases). Trimming stripped 0 bases from V and 0 bases from J, with 9 bases between. Per the germline V gene, CDR1 is SGHTA and CDR2 is FQGNSA. CDR3 length: 15 residues. The CDR3 is CASSLAPGYSYEQYF. Here the CDR3 DNA reads TGTGCCAGCAGCTTAGCCCCGGGGTACTCCTACGAGCAGTACTTC.

V is TRBV28 and J is TRBJ2-7; D may correspond to TRBD1 or TRBD2 (5 bases each). The CDR3 runs to 15 residues. Deletions cut 3 bases from V and 6 bases from J, with 18 bases between. Germline V gives CDR1 MDHEN, CDR2 SYDVKM. In DNA form, the CDR3 reads TGTGCCAGCAGTTTTCTGGGGGAACTCGGGCTCGAGCAGTACTTC. It encodes CASSFLGELGLEQYF.

The table lists this clone with a few counts. The chain links TRBV7-6 to TRBJ2-7; TRBD2 aligns across 14 bases. The CDR3 totals 15 residues. The V gene's germline CDR1 is SGHVS and CDR2 FNYEAQ. With V trimmed by 5 bases and J by 4 bases, 4 bases remained unmatched. The CDR3 coding sequence is TGTGCCAGCAGCCTAAGGACTAGCGGGAGGTACGAGCAGTACTTC. This gives the protein CASSLRTSGRYEQYF.

The chain employs TRBV28 and TRBJ1-2; D is undetermined. Germline CDR1 MDHEN, CDR2 SYDVKM. V was clipped by 6 bases and J by 0 bases, with 5 bases between them. The length of the CDR3 is 12 residues. CDR3 sequence reads: CASSFPNYGYTF. Here the CDR3 DNA reads TGTGCCAGCAGCTTTCCTAACTATGGCTACACCTTC.

The V gene is TRBV4-1, the J gene TRBJ1-2; D uncertain. In germline, CDR1 is MGHRA, CDR2 YSYEKL. With 4 bases removed from V and 6 bases from J, the gap between germline ends came to 9 bases. There are 12 residues in the CDR3. The DNA of the CDR3 is TGCGCCAGCAGCCCCCTCGGACATGGCTACACCTTC. Translating it yields CASSPLGHGYTF.